The 28 T cell receptor beta chains below come from one sample, sequenced in a study of blood T cells in healthy people across ages. Through a sample-barcoded 5' primer and a J-beta primer mix, a second PCR was run for roughly 7 to 11 cycles. TCRdb passed the 5' RACE reads through MiXCR, listing each CDR3 protein once. The sample has around 800,000 distinct CDR3 sequences, approximately 67% seen once; the top ten hold around a quarter. Input material: blood. These receptors were obtained from a man aged 25-45 years in good health.

This chain connects TRBV30 to TRBJ2-1, with 9 bases that match TRBD2. V shed 4 bases, J shed 3 bases, and the junction held 1 base outside the gene matches. The CDR3 loop spans 13 amino acids. CDR1 and CDR2 from the germline V gene are GTSNPN and SVGIG (reference sequence). CDR3 bases: TGTGCCTGGAATAGCGGGAGCTACAATGAGCAGTTCTTC. It is translated as CAWNSGSYNEQFF.

The chain carries TRBV9 and TRBJ1-2; 7 nucleotides align to TRBD1. This CDR3 contains 16 residues. J was trimmed by 0 bases and V by 0 bases; bases with no gene match: 5. Germline-derived CDR1 and CDR2 are SGDLS and YYNGEE. The CDR3 reads CASSVGRGQANYGYTF. The CDR3 nucleotides are TGTGCCAGCAGCGTAGGTAGGGGGCAAGCTAACTATGGCTACACCTTC.

Comments on this clonotype: Just one base apart from a much larger clone, this may be a read error. J is TRBJ2-1 and V is TRBV9; D is tentatively TRBD1 or TRBD2 (5 bases each). This CDR3 spans 15 amino acids. With 0 bases removed from V and 5 bases from J, the gap between germline ends came to 12 bases. CDR1 SGDLS and CDR2 YYNGEE come from the germline V gene. This chain's CDR3 is CASSVASRGHNEQFF. The CDR3 DNA follows: TGTGCCAGCAGCGTAGCGTCACGGGGCCACAATGAGCAGTTCTTC.

CDR3 sequence (DNA): TGCAGCGTTGCGCGGAGGGAGGTCGGCACAGATACGCAGTATTTT. Translation: CSVARREVGTDTQYF. V usage is TRBV29-1 and J usage is TRBJ2-3; the D gene is possibly TRBD2 (6 bases). The CDR3 loop spans 15 amino acids. In germline, CDR1 is SQVTM, CDR2 ANQGSEA. V was shortened by 4 bases and J by 1 base, with 15 bases between the two germline ends.

The genes are TRBV7-2 and TRBJ2-1; the D gene could be TRBD1 or TRBD2 (6 bases each). The CDR3 loop spans 15 amino acids. Germline CDR1 is SGHTA and CDR2 is FQGNSA. The V and J ends lost 0 bases and 7 bases respectively, with 13 bases between them. CDR3 coding DNA: TGTGCCAGCAGCTTAGCGGGGGGCCGAGGGAATGAGCAGTTCTTC. Its translation: CASSLAGGRGNEQFF.

V usage is TRBV14 and J usage is TRBJ2-3, with a possible D match to TRBD1 (6 bases). V shed 9 bases and J shed 0 bases, with 13 bases lying between them. Germline CDR1 reads SGHDN; CDR2 reads FVKESK. The CDR3 has 14 amino acids. CDR3 amino acids: CASNRAFSTDTQYF. CDR3 sequence (DNA): TGTGCCAGTAACAGGGCTTTTAGCACAGATACGCAGTATTTT.

The chain uses TRBV20-1 and TRBJ2-1; 12 nucleotides agree with TRBD1. CDR1 and CDR2 from the germline V gene are DFQATT and SNEGSKA (reference sequence). Losses at the gene ends were 0 bases for V and 8 bases for J; bases not matched to a gene: 8. The CDR3 is made up of 16 amino acids. CDR3 sequence reads: CSARDIGTGGPHEQFF. DNA of the CDR3: TGCAGTGCTAGAGACATTGGGACAGGGGGCCCCCATGAGCAGTTCTTC.

The rearrangement joins TRBV6-5 to TRBJ2-3, with D tentatively TRBD2 (5 bases). V was pared by 5 bases and J by 5 bases, with 11 bases between. Germline V lookup: CDR1 MNHEY, CDR2 SVGAGI. The CDR3 is made up of 13 amino acids. The CDR3 bases are TGTGCCAGCAGTCGCCGCCGGGAAGATACGCAGTATTTT. Translated, it gives CASSRRREDTQYF.

About this clonotype: One junction end does not reproduce the germline sequence, and a read error may be involved. The genes are TRBV7-2 and TRBJ2-1; D is unclear. Germline V gene data show CDR1 as SGHTA and CDR2 as FQGNSA. The CDR3 has 15 amino acids. CDR3 DNA sequence: TGTGCCAGCAGCCCAAGAGACCTAGAGTACACTGAGCAGTTCTTC. Translated: CASSPRDLEYTEQFF.

The J gene is TRBJ2-7, the V gene TRBV12-3 or TRBV12-4; 8 nucleotides line up with TRBD2. V lost 2 bases, J lost 2 bases, and 8 bases stayed unmatched. This CDR3 is 16 amino acids long. CDR3 nucleotide sequence: TGTGCCAGCAGTTTACAGGGCGGGGGGACCCCCTACGAGCAGTACTTC. Amino acids: CASSLQGGGTPYEQYF.

This clonotype was seen ten or more times. For the CDR3, the DNA is TGTGCCAGCAGGCCGACAGGCTACACCGGGGAGCTGTTTTTT. Its protein product is CASRPTGYTGELFF. V usage is TRBV12-3 or TRBV12-4 and J usage is TRBJ2-2; D is perhaps TRBD1 (6 bases). Trimming cost V 6 bases and J 3 bases, with 11 bases left between them. The CDR3 sequence is 14 residues long.

The sample holds a few counts of this clonotype. The chain carries TRBV3-1 and TRBJ2-1; D is unclear. V was cut by 4 bases and J by 0 bases, with 10 bases left in between. The CDR3 is 15 amino acids. CDR1 is LGHDT and CDR2 is YNNKEL in the germline V gene (reference sequence). CDR3 amino acids: CASSLTRISYNEQFF. In nucleotides, the CDR3 is TGTGCCAGCAGCCTGACAAGGATCTCCTACAATGAGCAGTTCTTC.

V and J are TRBV7-2 and TRBJ2-4; a weak D match, TRBD2 (5 bases). The DNA end is a closer match to TRBJ2-7, so the J assignment may be wrong. CDR1 SGHTA and CDR2 FQGNSA come from the germline V gene. CDR3 size: 15 residues. The CDR3 is CASSLGRGPVYEQYF. In DNA form, the CDR3 reads TGTGCCAGCAGCTTAGGCCGGGGTCCGGTGTACGAGCAGTACTTC.

In its sample, this clonotype was seen a few times. The CDR3 DNA reads TGCAGTGCACCCTGGACAGGGCCCTACGAGCAGTACTTC. It translates to CSAPWTGPYEQYF. The rearrangement uses TRBV20-1 and TRBJ2-5, with 8 bases that match TRBD1. Matching the DNA end better, TRBJ2-7 makes the J call doubtful. The germline gives CDR1 DFQATT, CDR2 SNEGSKA (reference sequence). The CDR3 runs 13 residues.

This chain joins TRBV6-5 and TRBJ2-1; 9 bases agree with TRBD1. The J call is uncertain, as TRBJ2-7 better fits the DNA end. The CDR3 extends over 14 amino acids. Per germline, CDR1 MNHEY and CDR2 SVGAGI. The CDR3 nucleotides are TGTGCCAGCAAACCCGCGGGACAGGGCTACGAGCAGTACTTC. Translating it yields CASKPAGQGYEQYF.

This clonotype was observed many times. J is TRBJ2-7 and V is TRBV12-3 or TRBV12-4; 8 nucleotides align to TRBD1. The trim removed 5 bases at V and 0 bases at J, leaving 9 bases unmatched. This CDR3 has 16 residues. DNA of the CDR3: TGTGCCAGCAGTCCCTGGGGACAGGCCCTCTCCTACGAGCAGTACTTC. This sequence encodes CASSPWGQALSYEQYF.

The V and J genes are TRBV27 and TRBJ2-1, with 7 bases aligning to TRBD1. The junction had 6 bases not matched to a gene; V was cut back by 4 bases and J by 6 bases. CDR3 length: 14 residues. CDR1 MNHEY and CDR2 SMNVEV come from the germline V gene (reference sequence). In DNA, the CDR3 is TGTGCCAGCAGTTCGTCGAGGGGGCTCAATGAGCAGTTCTTC. Translating gives CASSSSRGLNEQFF.

In its sample, this clonotype was seen a few times. The rearrangement joins TRBV12-3 or TRBV12-4 to TRBJ1-4; 10 bases line up with TRBD1. The CDR3 consists of 15 residues. The ends lost 4 bases at V and 11 bases at J; junction bases unmatched: 10. CDR3 in DNA: TGTGCCAGCAGTTCACTCCGGGACAGGGGAAAGAAACTGTTTTTT. This encodes CASSSLRDRGKKLFF.

This clonotype has more than one count but fewer than ten. The V gene is TRBV7-2, the J gene TRBJ2-7; D gene unclear. The germline V gene has CDR1 SGHTA and CDR2 FQGNSA. Trimming removed 6 bases at V and 0 bases at J, with 12 bases between. CDR3 size: 14 residues. The CDR3: CASRRTGSSYEQYF. The CDR3 nucleotides read TGTGCCAGCAGACGTACCGGGTCCTCCTACGAGCAGTACTTC.

The chain combines TRBV6-6 with TRBJ1-2; 7 bases align to TRBD1. The V segment lost 2 bases and the J segment 3 bases; nucleotides outside the gene matches: 3. The CDR3 is made up of 14 amino acids. CDR1 is MNHNY and CDR2 is SVGAGI in the germline V gene (reference sequence). CDR3 sequence: CASSYQGDDYGYTF. The CDR3 DNA is TGTGCCAGCAGTTACCAGGGGGACGACTATGGCTACACCTTC.

The chain's CDR3 is CATSGAGVVEYEQYF. In DNA form, the CDR3 reads TGTGCCACCAGTGGGGCAGGGGTAGTAGAGTACGAGCAGTACTTC. This chain joins TRBV24-1 and TRBJ2-4, with D possibly being TRBD1 (6 bases). The J call may be in error: the DNA end matches TRBJ2-7 better. CDR1 KGHDR and CDR2 SFDVKD come from the germline V gene. The CDR3 consists of 15 residues.

The V call is TRBV18, the J call TRBJ1-1; D is unresolved. This CDR3 has 14 amino acids. The V end was cut by 2 bases, the J end by 0 bases, with 7 bases between. CDR1 KGHSH and CDR2 LQKENI come from the germline V gene. The CDR3 DNA sequence: TGTGCCAGCTCACCAAACGCGCTGAACACTGAAGCTTTCTTT. It specifies CASSPNALNTEAFF. The full variable domain, in which reference TRBV18 and TRBJ1-1 provide the parts outside the CDR3, is NAGVMQNPRHLVRRRGQEARLRCSPMKGHSHVYWYRQLPEEGLKFMVYLQKENIIDESGMPKERFSAEFPKEGPSILRIQQVVRGDSAAYFCASSPNALNTEAFFGQGTRLTVV.

This chain connects TRBV20-1 to TRBJ1-1; possible D gene TRBD1, 5 bases. The V gene lost 0 bases and the J gene lost 0 bases, with 14 bases spanning the gap. In germline, CDR1 is DFQATT, CDR2 SNEGSKA (reference sequence). This CDR3 is 16 amino acids long. This chain's CDR3 is CSARDLGALVNTEAFF. The CDR3 DNA reads TGCAGTGCTAGAGATCTTGGGGCTTTGGTGAACACTGAAGCTTTCTTT.

In its sample, this clonotype was seen a few times. The chain links TRBV27 to TRBJ2-5, with TRBD2 matching 10 bases. The germline V gene encodes CDR1 MNHEY and CDR2 SMNVEV (reference sequence). This CDR3 has 14 amino acids. V was pared by 8 bases and J by 5 bases, with 8 bases of the junction left unmatched. The CDR3 here is CASRGSGGLETQYF. CDR3 coding DNA: TGTGCCAGCCGGGGTAGCGGGGGGCTGGAGACCCAGTACTTC.

The V call is TRBV29-1, the J call TRBJ1-2, with a tentative D call TRBD1 (5 bases). Germline CDR1 reads SQVTM; CDR2 reads ANQGSEA. This CDR3 has 15 amino acids. The V end was cut by 4 bases, the J end by 2 bases, with 17 bases between. The CDR3 DNA sequence: TGCAGCGTTGTCCCGCTCGGGGGGTCAAACTATGGCTACACCTTC. Its translation: CSVVPLGGSNYGYTF. Supplemented by reference TRBV29-1 and TRBJ1-2, the full variable domain reads SAVISQKPSRDICQRGTSLTIQCQVDSQVTMMFWYRQQPGQSLTLIATANQGSEATYESGFVIDKFPISRPNLTFSTLTVSNMSPEDSSIYLCSVVPLGGSNYGYTFGSGTRLTVV.

This chain connects TRBV7-2 to TRBJ2-5, with D tentatively TRBD2 (5 bases). V lost 4 bases and J 11 bases, leaving 14 bases between the germline ends. This CDR3 comprises 12 residues. Per the germline V gene, CDR1 is SGHTA and CDR2 is FQGNSA. The CDR3 coding sequence is TGTGCCAGCAGCTCCGGCCGGTGGGAGCAGTACTTC. Amino acids: CASSSGRWEQYF.

This chain uses TRBV4-3 with TRBJ2-3; 8 bases fit TRBD1. The CDR3 contains 15 residues. Per germline, CDR1 LGHNA and CDR2 YSLEER. The ends lost 4 bases at V and 4 bases at J; junction bases unmatched: 7. The CDR3 is CASSLGQGDADTQYF. Here the CDR3 DNA reads TGCGCCAGCAGCCTAGGACAGGGAGACGCAGATACGCAGTATTTT.

The chain uses TRBV9 and TRBJ2-1; TRBD2 matches at 10 bases. Germline lookup yields CDR1 SGDLS and CDR2 YYNGEE. V was pared by 7 bases and J by 4 bases, with 11 bases of the junction left unmatched. The CDR3 loop spans 16 amino acids. CDR3 sequence reads: CASGTGTSVAYNEQFF. As DNA, the CDR3 is TGTGCCAGCGGAACCGGGACTAGCGTAGCATACAATGAGCAGTTCTTC.